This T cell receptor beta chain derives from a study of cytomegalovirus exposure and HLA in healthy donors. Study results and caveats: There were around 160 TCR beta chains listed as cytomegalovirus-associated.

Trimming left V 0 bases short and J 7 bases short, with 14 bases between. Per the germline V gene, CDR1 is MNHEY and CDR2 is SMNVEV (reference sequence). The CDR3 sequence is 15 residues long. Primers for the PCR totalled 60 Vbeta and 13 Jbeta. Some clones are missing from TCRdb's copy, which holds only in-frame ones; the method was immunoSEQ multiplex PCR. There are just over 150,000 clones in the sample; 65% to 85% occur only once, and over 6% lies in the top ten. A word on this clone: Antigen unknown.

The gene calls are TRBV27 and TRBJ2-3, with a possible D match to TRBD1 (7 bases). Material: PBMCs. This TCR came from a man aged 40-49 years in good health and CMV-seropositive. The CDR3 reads CASSLSKAGGNTQYF. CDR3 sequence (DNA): TGTGCCAGCAGTTTATCGAAGGCAGGGGGGAATACGCAGTATTTT.